Presented here are 5 T cell receptor beta chains from one specimen sequenced in a study of cytomegalovirus exposure and HLA in healthy donors. Both 60 Vbeta primers and 13 Jbeta primers went into the PCR. This table comes from immunoSEQ multiplex PCR, and its TCRdb copy is limited to in-frame clones, with some not included. The sample has about 58,000 clones, and its top ten clones hold 2.1%. Source material: PBMCs. The receptors here all came from a woman younger than 30 in good health and CMV-seronegative.

This chain connects TRBV9 to TRBJ2-5, with D tentatively TRBD1 (6 bases). The V gene lost 1 base and the J gene lost 5 bases, with 9 bases spanning the gap. Germline V gene lookup returns CDR1 SGDLS and CDR2 YYNGEE. CDR3 size: 13 residues. CDR3: CASSVNQGETQYF. The CDR3 DNA reads TGTGCCAGCAGCGTAAACCAGGGGGAGACCCAGTACTTC.

The rearrangement links TRBV18 to TRBJ1-5; perhaps TRBD1 as D (6 bases). The CDR3 extends over 14 amino acids. V was pared by 1 base and J by 8 bases, with 12 bases between. Germline CDR1 reads KGHSH; CDR2 reads LQKENI. Here the CDR3 reads CASSPRGLKEPQHF. CDR3 coding DNA: TGTGCCAGCTCACCACGGGGGCTCAAGGAGCCCCAGCATTTT.

The genes are TRBV29-1 and TRBJ2-5; TRBD2 might be the D (6 bases). The CDR3 totals 14 residues. Between the trimmed V and J ends, which lost 8 bases and 0 bases, there was a span of 16 bases. The germline V gene encodes CDR1 SQVTM and CDR2 ANQGSEA. The DNA for the CDR3 is TGCAGCTTCCTCGGGACTCTGTACCAAGAGACCCAGTACTTC. It specifies CSFLGTLYQETQYF.

The genes are TRBV5-1 and TRBJ2-1; D is possibly TRBD2 (7 bases). The V end lost 5 bases, the J end lost 4 bases, and 16 bases lay between the germline ends. This CDR3 is built from 15 residues. CDR1 SGHRS and CDR2 YFSETQ come from the germline V gene. CDR3 DNA: TGCGCCAGCAGATTACGGGGGGCCCAGTACAATGAGCAGTTCTTC. Protein sequence: CASRLRGAQYNEQFF. The full variable domain, completed using reference TRBV5-1 and TRBJ2-1, is KAGVTQTPRYLIKTRGQQVTLSCSPISGHRSVSWYQQTPGQGLQFLFEYFSETQRNKGNFPGRFSGRQFSNSRSEMNVSTLELGDSALYLCASRLRGAQYNEQFFGPGTRLTVL.

The chain uses TRBV18 and TRBJ2-5, with TRBD2 matching 9 bases. The CDR3 is 14 amino acids. The J segment lost 1 base and the V segment lost 10 bases, leaving 7 bases of the junction unmatched. Looked up from germline, CDR1 is KGHSH and CDR2 is LQKENI. The CDR3 region has the DNA TGTGCCACGAAGACTAGCGGAACCCAAGAGACCCAGTACTTC. It yields the protein CATKTSGTQETQYF.